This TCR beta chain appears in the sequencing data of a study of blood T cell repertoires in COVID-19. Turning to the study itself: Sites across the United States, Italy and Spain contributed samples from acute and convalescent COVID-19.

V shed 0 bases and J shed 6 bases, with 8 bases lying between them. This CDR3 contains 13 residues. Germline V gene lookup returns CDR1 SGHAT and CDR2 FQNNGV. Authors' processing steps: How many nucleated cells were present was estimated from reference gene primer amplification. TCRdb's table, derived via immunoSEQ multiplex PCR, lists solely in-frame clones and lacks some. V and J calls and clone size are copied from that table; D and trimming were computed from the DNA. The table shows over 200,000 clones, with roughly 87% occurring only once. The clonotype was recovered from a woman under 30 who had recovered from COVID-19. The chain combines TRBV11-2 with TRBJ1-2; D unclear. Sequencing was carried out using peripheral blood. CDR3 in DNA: TGTGCCAGCAGCTTAGACAGGTCTCATGGCTACACCTTC. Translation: CASSLDRSHGYTF.